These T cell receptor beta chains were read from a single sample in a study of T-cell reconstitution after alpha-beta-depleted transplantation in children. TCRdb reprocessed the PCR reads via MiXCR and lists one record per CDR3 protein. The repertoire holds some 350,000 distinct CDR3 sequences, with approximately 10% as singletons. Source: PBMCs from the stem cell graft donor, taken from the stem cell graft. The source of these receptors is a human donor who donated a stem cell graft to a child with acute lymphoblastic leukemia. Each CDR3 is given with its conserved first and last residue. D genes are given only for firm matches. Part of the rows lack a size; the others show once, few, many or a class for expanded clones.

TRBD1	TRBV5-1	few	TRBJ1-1	TGCGCCAGCAGCTTGGGTCCAGGGGGCCTGAACACTGAAGCTTTCTTT	CASSLGPGGLNTEAFF
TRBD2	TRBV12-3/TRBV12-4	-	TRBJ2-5	TGTGCCAGCAGGAAACTCGGCGGGAGTGGGAAACAAGAGACCCAGTACTTC	CASRKLGGSGKQETQYF
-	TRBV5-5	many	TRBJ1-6	TGTGCCAGCAGCTTAGACGGGGGTTCACCCCTCCACTTT	CASSLDGGSPLHF
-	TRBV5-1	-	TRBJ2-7	TGCGCCAGCAGCTCTGGACAAGGAGGTTACTACGAGCAGTACTTC	CASSSGQGGYYEQYF
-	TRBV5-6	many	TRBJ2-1	TGTGCCAGCAGCTTGGTACTAGGCGATCACAATGAGCAGTTCTTC	CASSLVLGDHNEQFF
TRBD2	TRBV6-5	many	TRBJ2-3	TGTGCCAGCAGTTACTCTAGCGGGAGGGCCGCAGATACGCAGTATTTT	CASSYSSGRAADTQYF
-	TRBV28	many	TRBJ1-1	TGTGCCAGCAGTTTATCGGGACTGATGAACACTGAAGCTTTCTTT	CASSLSGLMNTEAFF
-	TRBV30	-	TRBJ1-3	TGTGCCTGGAGTCTGGGGACGGTCAGCCTCTCTGGAAACACCATATATTTT	CAWSLGTVSLSGNTIYF
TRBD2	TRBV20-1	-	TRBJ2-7	TGCAGTGCTAGAGATCTTAGGACTAGCGCCTCCTACGAGCAGTACTTC	CSARDLRTSASYEQYF
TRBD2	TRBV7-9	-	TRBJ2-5	TGTGCCAGCAGCTTACTAACGGGAGGGTTCCAAGAGACCCAGTACTTC	CASSLLTGGFQETQYF
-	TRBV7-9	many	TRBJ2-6	TGTGCCAGCAGCTTAACTGGACGCCTCTCTGGGGCCAACGTCCTGACTTTC	CASSLTGRLSGANVLTF
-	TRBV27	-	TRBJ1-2	TGTGCCAGCAGTCCCTCGATTGGTTACGACTATGGCTACACCTTC	CASSPSIGYDYGYTF
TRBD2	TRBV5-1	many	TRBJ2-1	TGCGCCAGCAGCTTGGCTATAGCGGGAGGGACCAATGAGCAGTTCTTC	CASSLAIAGGTNEQFF
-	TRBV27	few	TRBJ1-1	TGTGCCAGCAGTTGGGCGGGCGGGGGTAGCACTGAAGCTTTCTTT	CASSWAGGGSTEAFF
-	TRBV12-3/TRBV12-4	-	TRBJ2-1	TGTGCCAGCAGTTTAGCGCTAGCGCGGGCTGAGCAGTTCTTC	CASSLALARAEQFF
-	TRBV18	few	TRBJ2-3	TGTGCCAGCTCACCACCTAGAGCCGCCACAGATACGCAGTATTTT	CASSPPRAATDTQYF
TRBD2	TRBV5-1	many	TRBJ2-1	TGCGCCAGCAGCTTGCCACCGGGAGGGCCGTTCTTC	CASSLPPGGPFF
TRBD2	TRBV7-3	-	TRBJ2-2	TGTGCCAGCAGCTTAACCGGACTAGCGGGAGGGACCGGGGAGCTGTTTTTT	CASSLTGLAGGTGELFF
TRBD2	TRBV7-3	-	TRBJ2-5	TGTGCCAGCAGCACCTTAGCGGGAGAATATGAGACCCAGTACTTC	CASSTLAGEYETQYF
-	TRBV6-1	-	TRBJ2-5	TGTGCCAGCAGTGCCAGGGAGGCCCAAGAGACCCATTACTTC	CASSAREAQETHYF
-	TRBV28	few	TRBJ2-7	TGTGCCAGCAGTCCGCACCTCGATCCAGGGTTTACTATGGACGAGCAGTACTTC	CASSPHLDPGFTMDEQYF
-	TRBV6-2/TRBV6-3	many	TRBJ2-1	TGTGCCAGCGCAACCGGGGATGAGCAGTTCTTC	CASATGDEQFF
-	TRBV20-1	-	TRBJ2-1	TGCAGTGCCCGGGTCGGGTACAATGAGCAGTTCTTC	CSARVGYNEQFF
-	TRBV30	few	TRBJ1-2	TGTGCCTGGAGTGTACTAGGTTCCCATGGCTACACCTTC	CAWSVLGSHGYTF
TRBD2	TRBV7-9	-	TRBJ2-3	TGTGCCAGCAGCCGTCTAGCGGGAGGGCCGGGAGATACGCAGTATTTT	CASSRLAGGPGDTQYF
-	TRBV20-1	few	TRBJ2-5	TGCAGTGCTAGGAAGGAGACCCAGTACTTC	CSARKETQYF
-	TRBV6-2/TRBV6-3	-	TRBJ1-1	TGTGCCAGCAGCCCCTCAACTGAAGCTTTCTTT	CASSPSTEAFF
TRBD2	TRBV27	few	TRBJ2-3	TGTGCCAGCAGACGGACTAGCGGGGCACGCACAGATACGCAGTATTTT	CASRRTSGARTDTQYF
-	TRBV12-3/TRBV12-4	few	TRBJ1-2	TGTGCCAGCAGTTTAGGGAGGGTACCCGGGGGCTACACCTTC	CASSLGRVPGGYTF
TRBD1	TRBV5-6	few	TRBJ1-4	TGTGCCAGCAGCCCTCTCATACAGGGGGCTCTATACGAAAAACTGTTTTTT	CASSPLIQGALYEKLFF
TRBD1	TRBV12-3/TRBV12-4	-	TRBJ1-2	TGTGCCAGCAGTCAAAGACAGGGTAAAGGTGGCTACACCTTC	CASSQRQGKGGYTF
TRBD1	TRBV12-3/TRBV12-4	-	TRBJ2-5	TGTGCCAGCAGCGACAGGGTTAAAGAGACCCAGTACTTC	CASSDRVKETQYF
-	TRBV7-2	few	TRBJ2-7	TGTGCCAGCAGCATGTGGGCGGGAAATACATACGAGCAGTACTTC	CASSMWAGNTYEQYF
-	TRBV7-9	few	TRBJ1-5	TGTGCCAGCAGCTACGACAGTCAGCCCCAGCATTTT	CASSYDSQPQHF
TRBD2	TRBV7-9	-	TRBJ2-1	TGTGCCAGCAGCTTAGCGCTGACTAGCGGGAGCAATGAGCAGTTCTTC	CASSLALTSGSNEQFF
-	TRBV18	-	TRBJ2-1	TGTGCCAGCTCAGCACGTCAAGGCAGTTCGGGCAATGAGCAGTTCTTC	CASSARQGSSGNEQFF
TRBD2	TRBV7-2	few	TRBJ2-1	TGTGCCAGCAGCGAAAGCGGGAGTTGGCATGAGCAGTTCTTC	CASSESGSWHEQFF
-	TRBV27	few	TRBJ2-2	TGTGCCAGCAGTTTGTTCAACACCGGGGAGCTGTTTTTT	CASSLFNTGELFF
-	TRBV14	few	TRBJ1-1	TGTGCCAGCAGCCTACGTCAGACTGAAGCTTTCTTT	CASSLRQTEAFF
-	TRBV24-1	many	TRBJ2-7	TGTGCCACCAGTACCGGCGTAGGTCAGGGTGAGAACGAGCAGTACTTC	CATSTGVGQGENEQYF
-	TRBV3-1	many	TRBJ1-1	TGTGCCAGCAGCCAAGATTCACGGAGGAACACTGAAGCTTTCTTT	CASSQDSRRNTEAFF
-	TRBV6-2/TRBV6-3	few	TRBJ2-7	TGTGCCAGCAGCCACTCTCAGTCCGAGCAGTACTTC	CASSHSQSEQYF
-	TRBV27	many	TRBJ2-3	TGTGCCAGCAGTGTGACTGATTTTGGGACATCGCAGTATTTT	CASSVTDFGTSQYF
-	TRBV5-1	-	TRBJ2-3	TGCGCCAGCAGCTTTCGGCTAGAAGGAGATACGCAGTATTTT	CASSFRLEGDTQYF
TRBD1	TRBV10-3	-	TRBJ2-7	TGTGCCATCAGTGGGAAACAGGGGATTCTCCACGAGCAGTACTTC	CAISGKQGILHEQYF
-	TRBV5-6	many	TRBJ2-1	TGTGCCAGCATCAACCTACGGACAGTCTACAATGAGCAGTTCTTC	CASINLRTVYNEQFF
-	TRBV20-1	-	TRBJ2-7	TGCAGTGCTAGGTCGCTAAACGAGCAGTACTTC	CSARSLNEQYF
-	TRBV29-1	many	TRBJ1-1	TGCAGCGTTGGGGCTTGGGGGGATGTCACTGAAGCTTTCTTT	CSVGAWGDVTEAFF
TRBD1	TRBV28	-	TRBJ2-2	TGTGCCAGCAGCGACGATACAGGGGGCCAGAACACCGGGGAGCTGTTTTTT	CASSDDTGGQNTGELFF
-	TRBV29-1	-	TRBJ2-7	TGCAGCGTTACCCCTACAGACAACTACGAGCAGTACTTC	CSVTPTDNYEQYF
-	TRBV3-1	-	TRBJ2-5	TGTGCCAGCAGCCCACCCCTCCGGGGGGAGACCCAGTACTTC	CASSPPLRGETQYF
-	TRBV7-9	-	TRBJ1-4	TGTGCCAGCAGCTTAGTCTTCGGGGCAACTAATGAAAAACTGTTTTTT	CASSLVFGATNEKLFF
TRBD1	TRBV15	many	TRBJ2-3	TGTGCCACCAGCAGAGATGGCGGACAGGGCACAGATACGCAGTATTTT	CATSRDGGQGTDTQYF
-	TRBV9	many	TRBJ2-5	TGTGCCAGCAGCGTTGTGGACGGAGAGACCCAGTACTTC	CASSVVDGETQYF
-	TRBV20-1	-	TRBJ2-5	TGCAGTGCTAGGGGGGCGGGGGCCCTAATGGGGACCCAGTACTTC	CSARGAGALMGTQYF
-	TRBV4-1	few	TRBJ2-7	TGCGCCAGCAGCCACACCGGCCCCGACGAGCAGTACTTC	CASSHTGPDEQYF
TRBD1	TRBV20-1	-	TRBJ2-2	TGCAGTGCTAGAGATCCCCTGGGACAGCTGACCGGGGAGCTGTTTTTT	CSARDPLGQLTGELFF
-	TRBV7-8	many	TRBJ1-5	TGTGCCAGCAGCTTAACGGGCAATAGCAATCAGCCCCAGCATTTT	CASSLTGNSNQPQHF
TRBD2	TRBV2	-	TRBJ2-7	TGTGCCAGGACTAGCGGCTCCAGCTCCTACGAGCAGTACTTC	CARTSGSSSYEQYF
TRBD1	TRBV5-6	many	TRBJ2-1	TGTGCCAGCAGCTTGGTGGGGGCCAGGGACAGGGGCAATGAGCAGTTCTTC	CASSLVGARDRGNEQFF